Shown below are 22 T cell receptor beta chains from a single sample sequenced in a study of blood T cell repertoires in COVID-19. The table came from immunoSEQ multiplex PCR; TCRdb's copy has only in-frame clones and leaves some out. The sample consists of under 200,000 clones, around 92% of them appearing once. The sample taken for sequencing was PBMCs or T cells enriched from blood (not recorded which). The receptors come from a woman aged 18-35 years who had recovered from COVID-19.

The J gene is TRBJ1-1, the V gene TRBV25-1; possibly TRBD1 for D (5 bases). V lost 3 bases and J 9 bases, leaving 8 bases between the germline ends. The CDR3 spans 11 residues. CDR1 is MGHDK and CDR2 is SYGVNS in the germline V gene. The CDR3 DNA reads as TGTGCCAGCAGTGACCCAGGGCAAGCTTTCTTT. Its translation is CASSDPGQAFF. Full variable domain (outside the CDR3, taken from reference TRBV25-1 and TRBJ1-1): EADIYQTPRYLVIGTGKKITLECSQTMGHDKMYWYQQDPGMELHLIHYSYGVNSTEKGDLSSESTVSRIRTEHFPLTLESARPSHTSQYLCASSDPGQAFFGQGTRLTVV.

The chain links TRBV11-2 to TRBJ2-1; D not resolved. V was clipped by 5 bases and J by 7 bases, with 9 bases between them. Germline V lookup: CDR1 SGHAT, CDR2 FQNNGV. The CDR3 is 12 amino acids. The CDR3 is CASSPGINEQFF. Written as DNA, the CDR3 is TGTGCCAGCAGCCCCGGTATAAATGAGCAGTTCTTC.

The genes are TRBV27 and TRBJ1-1; D gene ambiguous. The CDR3 is 14 amino acids. The germline CDR1 and CDR2 sequences are MNHEY and SMNVEV (reference sequence). The V and J ends lost 0 bases and 2 bases respectively, with 7 bases between them. CDR3 coding DNA: TGTGCCAGCAGTTTATCATCGGGAAACACTGAAGCTTTCTTT. Translated: CASSLSSGNTEAFF.

V is TRBV6-5 and J is TRBJ1-3, with D hard to call. V was clipped by 6 bases and J by 0 bases, with 6 bases between them. CDR1 is MNHEY, CDR2 SVGAGI, per germline. The CDR3 contains 13 residues. CDR3 amino acids: CASRYFSGNTIYF. CDR3 sequence (DNA): TGTGCCAGCAGATATTTCTCTGGAAACACCATATATTTT.

The chain uses TRBV19 and TRBJ1-3; TRBD1 might be the D (6 bases). V was cut by 7 bases and J by 0 bases, with 10 bases left in between. This CDR3 is 14 amino acids long. The germline gives CDR1 LNHDA, CDR2 SQIVND (reference sequence). CDR3 region: CASNQGHSGNTIYF. CDR3 coding DNA: TGTGCCAGTAATCAGGGGCACTCTGGAAACACCATATATTTT.

The chain links TRBV27 to TRBJ2-2, with TRBD2 identical over 7 bases. With 5 bases clipped from V and 4 bases from J, the junction kept 10 bases outside the gene matches. CDR3 length: 16 amino acids. Germline-derived CDR1 and CDR2 are MNHEY and SMNVEV (reference sequence). The chain's CDR3 is CASSQLGGVSTGELFF. Here the CDR3 DNA reads TGTGCCAGCAGTCAACTGGGGGGGGTGAGCACCGGGGAGCTGTTTTTT.

The CDR3 nucleotides read TGTGCCAGCAGCTCCGACAGACCACGAGGAGATCAGCCCCAGCATTTT. Its translation is CASSSDRPRGDQPQHF. The gene calls are TRBV7-3 and TRBJ1-5; D may be TRBD1 (5 bases). Trimming cost V 4 bases and J 5 bases, with 18 bases left between them. In germline, CDR1 is SGHTA, CDR2 FQGTGA. The CDR3 loop spans 16 amino acids. The full variable domain, rest sourced from reference TRBV7-3 and TRBJ1-5, is GAGVSQTPSNKVTEKGKYVELRCDPISGHTALYWYRQSLGQGPEFLIYFQGTGAADDSGLPNDRFFAVRPEGSVSTLKIQRTERGDSAVYLCASSSDRPRGDQPQHFGDGTRLSIL.

This chain links TRBV5-1 with TRBJ2-4; 9 bases align to TRBD1. The ends lost 4 bases at V and 7 bases at J; junction bases unmatched: 9. The CDR3 spans 15 residues. CDR1 and CDR2 from the germline V gene are SGHRS and YFSETQ. For the CDR3, the DNA is TGCGCCAGCAGCGTGGACAGGGGAGGTGAGAACATTCAGTACTTC. Translation gives CASSVDRGGENIQYF.

V is TRBV30 and J is TRBJ1-1, with a possible D match to TRBD1 (5 bases). V shed 3 bases and J shed 3 bases, with 11 bases lying between them. Germline CDR1 GTSNPN, CDR2 SVGIG (reference sequence). The CDR3 contains 13 residues. The CDR3 DNA is TGTGCCTGGAGGAGACAGCTGGACACTGAAGCTTTCTTT. This sequence encodes CAWRRQLDTEAFF.

J is TRBJ2-7 and V is TRBV11-2, with D possibly TRBD2 on 5 matching bases. The CDR3 is made up of 18 amino acids. The germline V gene encodes CDR1 SGHAT and CDR2 FQNNGV. V was cut by 0 bases and J by 0 bases, with 18 bases left in between. The chain's CDR3 is CASSLDGVREISSYEQYF. In DNA form, the CDR3 reads TGTGCCAGCAGCTTAGATGGTGTCCGGGAAATTAGCTCCTACGAGCAGTACTTC.

The chain couples TRBV27 to TRBJ1-1; D remains ambiguous. Trimming removed 2 bases at V and 2 bases at J, with 12 bases between. The CDR3 covers 15 residues. CDR1 and CDR2 from the germline V gene are MNHEY and SMNVEV (reference sequence). The CDR3 DNA follows: TGTGCCAGCAGTTTAAGCCCCTCACGAAACACTGAAGCTTTCTTT. As protein: CASSLSPSRNTEAFF.

This clone occurred once. V usage is TRBV11-2 and J usage is TRBJ2-5; D perhaps matches TRBD1 (6 bases). CDR1 and CDR2 (germline): SGHAT, FQNNGV. Trimming took 2 bases from V and 1 from J, leaving 11 bases between them. The CDR3 has 15 residues. CDR3 sequence (DNA): TGTGCCAGCAGCTTATCCGGGACAAGCCAAGAGACCCAGTACTTC. Translated: CASSLSGTSQETQYF.

The J gene is TRBJ1-6, the V gene TRBV4-2; 10 nucleotides align to TRBD1. Germline loops: CDR1 LGHNA, CDR2 YNFKEQ. This CDR3 has 16 amino acids. V gave up 0 bases and J gave up 9 bases; unmatched junction bases: 5. CDR3 loop: CASSQDEGDRGSPLHF. The CDR3 DNA sequence: TGTGCCAGCAGCCAAGATGAGGGGGACAGGGGTTCACCCCTCCACTTT.

V gene TRBV4-1 combines with J gene TRBJ1-4; D gene ambiguous. The V end was cut by 3 bases, the J end by 8 bases, with 10 bases between. The CDR3 totals 13 residues. From germline, CDR1 is MGHRA and CDR2 YSYEKL. The CDR3 DNA sequence: TGCGCCAGCAGCCATGCTCTCACAGAAAAACTGTTTTTT. The encoded protein is CASSHALTEKLFF.

The chain is built from TRBV27 and TRBJ2-2; possibly TRBD1 for D (6 bases). Germline loops: CDR1 MNHEY, CDR2 SMNVEV (reference sequence). CDR3 size: 14 residues. Trimming took off 7 bases at V and 4 bases at J, with 13 bases between the two ends. The DNA of the CDR3 is TGTGCCAGCACTGGGACCAGGGGCACCGGGGAGCTGTTTTTT. The encoded protein is CASTGTRGTGELFF.

The CDR3 DNA sequence: TGTGCCAGCAGCTTAGGTCTGCGGGGAGAGCAGCCCCAGCATTTT. It encodes CASSLGLRGEQPQHF. This chain joins TRBV7-9 and TRBJ1-5; no firm D call. This CDR3 comprises 15 residues. The ends were cut back, 1 base at V and 7 bases at J, with 14 bases in the middle. Germline V gene data show CDR1 as SEHNR and CDR2 as FQNEAQ (reference sequence). The complete variable domain, with remaining parts taken from reference TRBV7-9 and TRBJ1-5, reads DTGVSQNPRHKITKRGQNVTFRCDPISEHNRLYWYRQTLGQGPEFLTYFQNEAQLEKSRLLSDRFSAERPKGSFSTLEIQRTEQGDSAMYLCASSLGLRGEQPQHFGDGTRLSIL.

This clone has a single count. V usage is TRBV2 and J usage is TRBJ1-3; TRBD1 matches 9 bases. The ends lost 4 bases at V and 3 bases at J; junction bases unmatched: 4. CDR1 and CDR2 from the germline V gene are SNHLY and FYNNEI. The CDR3 is made up of 15 amino acids. The CDR3 DNA sequence: TGTGCCAGCAGTGGGGACAGGGAGATTGGAAACACCATATATTTT. Translated, it gives CASSGDREIGNTIYF. The full variable domain, with the rest looked up from reference TRBV2 and TRBJ1-3, is EPEVTQTPSHQVTQMGQEVILRCVPISNHLYFYWYRQILGQKVEFLVSFYNNEISEKSEIFDDQFSVERPDGSNFTLKIRSTKLEDSAMYFCASSGDREIGNTIYFGEGSWLTVV.

The V and J genes are TRBV14 and TRBJ1-2, with D possibly matching TRBD1 (5 bases). Germline CDR1 SGHDN, CDR2 FVKESK. Trimming left V 4 bases short and J 4 bases short, with 13 bases between. The CDR3 covers 14 residues. CDR3 in DNA: TGTGCCAGCAGCCCCTGGGGGGGAGGCTATGGCTACACCTTC. Translation gives CASSPWGGGYGYTF.

The V and J genes are TRBV24-1 and TRBJ1-2; TRBD1 is a possible D gene (5 bases). Germline-derived CDR1 and CDR2 are KGHDR and SFDVKD. This CDR3 has 14 amino acids. V lost 3 bases and J 2 bases, leaving 9 bases between the germline ends. The CDR3 sequence: CATSDLTENYGYTF. In nucleotides, the CDR3 is TGTGCCACCAGTGATCTGACAGAGAACTATGGCTACACCTTC.

This chain links TRBV13 with TRBJ2-7, with 9 bases fitting TRBD1. This CDR3 contains 16 residues. V lost 4 bases and J lost 2; bases outside the gene matches: 9. CDR1 and CDR2 (germline): PRHDT, FYEKMQ (reference sequence). The CDR3 reads CASSSYRQGGTYEQYF. In DNA, the CDR3 is TGTGCCAGCAGCTCATACCGACAGGGGGGGACCTACGAGCAGTACTTC.

The CDR3 here is CASSPIPGSYEQYF. The CDR3 nucleotides are TGTGCCAGCAGCCCAATCCCCGGCTCCTACGAGCAGTACTTC. The chain has TRBV14 and TRBJ2-7; D gene ambiguous. Trimming took off 4 bases at V and 0 bases at J, with 10 bases between the two ends. Germline V gives CDR1 SGHDN, CDR2 FVKESK. The CDR3 sequence is 14 residues long.

The J gene is TRBJ2-5, the V gene TRBV25-1; the D gene is possibly TRBD2 (6 bases). Trimming took 1 base from V and 5 from J, leaving 17 bases between them. CDR1 is MGHDK, CDR2 SYGVNS, per germline. The CDR3 totals 16 residues. The CDR3 loop reads CASSEFFGGRGETQYF. As DNA, the CDR3 is TGTGCCAGCAGTGAATTCTTCGGGGGAAGAGGTGAGACCCAGTACTTC. The whole variable domain, remainder taken from reference TRBV25-1 and TRBJ2-5, is EADIYQTPRYLVIGTGKKITLECSQTMGHDKMYWYQQDPGMELHLIHYSYGVNSTEKGDLSSESTVSRIRTEHFPLTLESARPSHTSQYLCASSEFFGGRGETQYFGPGTRLLVL.